This is a list of T cell receptor beta chains from one sample in a study of T cells in Graves' hyperthyroidism and ophthalmopathy. TCRdb reprocessed the multiplex PCR reads with MiXCR, giving one entry per CDR3 protein. The sample yields about 160,000 distinct CDR3 sequences, just under 9.5% seen once. Sequenced input: blood. These receptors originate from a woman between 18 and 30 years old with Graves' hyperthyroidism that later progressed to Graves' ophthalmopathy. Both conserved end residues are part of each CDR3. The D gene is left open where the match is weak. Clone size, where shown, is once, few, many, or a class for clones that have expanded.

TRBV7-9	TRBJ2-1	.	many	TGTGCCAGCAGGACTGCTAGGGGTGGGAACAATGAGCAGTTCTTC	CASRTARGGNNEQFF
TRBV6-1	TRBJ1-1	.	many	TGTGCCAGCAGTCAACATCTCACGATGGAGAACACTGAAGCTTTCTTT	CASSQHLTMENTEAFF
TRBV6-2/TRBV6-3	TRBJ2-1	.	many	TGTGCCAGCAGTTTTAGGGCGTGGGCGGACAATGAGCAGTTCTTC	CASSFRAWADNEQFF
TRBV12-3/TRBV12-4	TRBJ2-1	TRBD2	many	TGTGCCAGCAGTCCAAAACCGACTAGCGGGGGACAGTACAATGAGCAGTTCTTC	CASSPKPTSGGQYNEQFF
TRBV4-1	TRBJ2-3	.	few	TGCGCCAGCAGCCAGAACTTTGCAGATACGCAGTATTTT	CASSQNFADTQYF
TRBV30	TRBJ1-6	.	many	TGTGCCTGGAGTAGGGCCGGGTCCGGAGGTTCACCCCTCCACTTT	CAWSRAGSGGSPLHF
TRBV10-3	TRBJ2-5	.	many	TGTGCCATCAGTGATTTGGTTCTAGAGACCCAGTACTTC	CAISDLVLETQYF
TRBV30	TRBJ1-4	.	many	TGTGCCTGGAGTGTAGAGGGAGATGAAAAACTGTTTTTT	CAWSVEGDEKLFF
TRBV3-1	TRBJ1-2	TRBD1	many	TGTGCCAGCAGCTCACCGGGACAGGGAGTAAATGGCTACACCTTC	CASSSPGQGVNGYTF
TRBV19	TRBJ2-7	.	.	TGTGCCAGTAGTATCCCTAGCTCCTACGAGCAGTACTTC	CASSIPSSYEQYF
TRBV30	TRBJ2-1	.	many	TGTGCCTGGAGAGAGGTAGCGGTACGAAACTACAATGAGCAGTTCTTC	CAWREVAVRNYNEQFF
TRBV7-9	TRBJ1-3	.	.	TGTGCCAGCCGGCCGACAGGTCCCTCTGGAAACACCATATATTTT	CASRPTGPSGNTIYF
TRBV14	TRBJ2-3	TRBD1	.	TGTGCCAGCAGCCAGGGATTGGCTTGGACAGGGTTAACAGATACGCAGTATTTT	CASSQGLAWTGLTDTQYF
TRBV20-1	TRBJ2-2	.	few	TGCAGTGCTAGAGGGGTTGGAGGTCCCACGAACACCGGGGAGCTGTTTTTT	CSARGVGGPTNTGELFF
TRBV30	TRBJ2-7	TRBD1	many	TGTGCCGCCGGGACAGTCCTCTACGAGCAGTACTTC	CAAGTVLYEQYF
TRBV20-1	TRBJ2-7	TRBD2	many	TGCAGTGCTAGAGGTCCTAGCGGGAGTTTTTACGAGCAGTACTTC	CSARGPSGSFYEQYF
TRBV19	TRBJ2-7	TRBD2	.	TGTGCCAGTAGTGTTGGGACTAGCGGAGCCTACGAGCAGTACTTC	CASSVGTSGAYEQYF
TRBV4-1	TRBJ2-3	.	few	TGCGCCAGCAGCCAGGGTCGTGCAGATACGCAGTATTTT	CASSQGRADTQYF
TRBV6-4	TRBJ1-5	.	.	TGTGCCAGCAAACGGGACAAAAAAACGCGAGGCAATCAGCCCCAGCATTTT	CASKRDKKTRGNQPQHF
TRBV6-1	TRBJ2-5	.	many	TGTGCCAGCAGACTCCAAGAGACCCAGTACTTC	CASRLQETQYF
TRBV2	TRBJ2-7	.	many	TGTGCCAGCAGTGAATCCAACCTTTCCTACGAGCAGTACTTC	CASSESNLSYEQYF
TRBV10-2	TRBJ2-7	.	few	TGCGCCAGCAGTGCCGGAGGGGCCGAGCAGTACTTC	CASSAGGAEQYF
TRBV27	TRBJ2-7	.	many	TGTGCCAGCAGTTCCAGGGATTACGAGCAGTACTTC	CASSSRDYEQYF
TRBV4-2	TRBJ1-2	.	.	TGTGCCAGCAGCCAAGCGAGGACCAGGGGCTACACCTTC	CASSQARTRGYTF
TRBV20-1	TRBJ1-2	.	many	TGCAGTGCTCCTTTAATGGGGTCTGTCGATGATGGCTACACCTTC	CSAPLMGSVDDGYTF
TRBV12-3/TRBV12-4	TRBJ1-2	TRBD1	many	TGTGCCAGCAGCCGGGACAGGGGGTATGGCTACACCTTC	CASSRDRGYGYTF
TRBV6-2/TRBV6-3	TRBJ2-1	TRBD1	many	TGTGCCAGCAGTTTGGCCGGGACAGTGGACAATGAGCAGTTCTTC	CASSLAGTVDNEQFF
TRBV6-6	TRBJ2-1	TRBD1	once	TGTGCCAGCAGTTACTCAAGAGCCCCCGGGACAGGGGGCGTTGAGCAGTTCTTC	CASSYSRAPGTGGVEQFF
TRBV2	TRBJ1-2	.	many	TGTGCCGAGTCCCCGGGGGACGGCAAGCGTGGCTACACCTTC	CAESPGDGKRGYTF
TRBV9	TRBJ2-3	TRBD1	.	TGTGCCAGCAGCGTAGGGGCGACAGGGGGCTTGACAGATACGCAGTATTTT	CASSVGATGGLTDTQYF
TRBV5-1	TRBJ2-1	.	many	TGCGCCAGCAGCTTGGAGACTGAAGTTTACAATGAGCAGTTCTTC	CASSLETEVYNEQFF
TRBV28	TRBJ2-2	.	many	TGTGCCAGCAGTCCGCCGACAGACACCGGGGAGCTGTTTTTT	CASSPPTDTGELFF
TRBV5-4	TRBJ1-4	.	few	TGTGCCAGCAGCTTGGGGGGAGCTAATGAAAAACTGTTTTTT	CASSLGGANEKLFF
TRBV20-1	TRBJ2-1	TRBD2	few	TGCAGTGCTAGAGCCCCCGGGACTACCTTTTACAATGAGCAGTTCTTC	CSARAPGTTFYNEQFF
TRBV15	TRBJ1-4	.	many	TGTGCCACCAGCAGAGGTTTAGGGACTAATGAAAAACTGTTTTTT	CATSRGLGTNEKLFF
TRBV6-5	TRBJ1-1	TRBD1	many	TGTGCCAGCAGTTACTCGACAGGGTTGGTCACTGAAGCTTTCTTT	CASSYSTGLVTEAFF
TRBV10-3	TRBJ2-5	TRBD2	many	TGTGCCATCAGTGGGGGACTAGCGGGAGAAGAGACCCAGTACTTC	CAISGGLAGEETQYF
TRBV15	TRBJ2-5	TRBD2	.	TGTGCCACCAGCACCGTAGCGGGGGGTCAAGAGACCCAGTACTTC	CATSTVAGGQETQYF
TRBV7-2	TRBJ1-2	TRBD1	many	TGTGCCAGCAGCCATGGGACAGACTCATATGGCTACACCTTC	CASSHGTDSYGYTF
TRBV7-3	TRBJ2-5	TRBD2	many	TGTGCCAGCAGCACGGGGACTAGCGGGAGTGGAGAGACCCAGTACTTC	CASSTGTSGSGETQYF
TRBV27	TRBJ2-5	TRBD2	many	TGTGCCAGTTGGCGGGAGGGCCTTCGAGAGACCCAGTACTTC	CASWREGLRETQYF
TRBV12-3/TRBV12-4	TRBJ2-3	TRBD2	many	TGTGCCAGCAGTTGGACTAGCGGGGGCACAGATACGCAGTATTTT	CASSWTSGGTDTQYF
TRBV2	TRBJ2-3	.	many	TGTGCCAGCAGTGATTGGCAAAGGGCAGATACGCAGTATTTT	CASSDWQRADTQYF
TRBV7-6	TRBJ1-3	TRBD1	.	TGTGCCAGCAGCTTAGGTACAGGGGTGGACACCATATATTTT	CASSLGTGVDTIYF
TRBV20-1	TRBJ2-7	.	many	TGCAGTGCTAGAGATTCGGCAGGAGCCTACGAGCAGTACTTC	CSARDSAGAYEQYF
TRBV11-2	TRBJ2-5	.	many	TGTGCCAGCAGCTCACTCGGGACCTACAGATATCAAGAGACCCAGTACTTC	CASSSLGTYRYQETQYF
TRBV20-1	TRBJ2-5	TRBD2	many	TGCAGTGCCACCTGGGGGGATCAGGCTAGCGGGAGGCCGTACGAGACCCAGTACTTC	CSATWGDQASGRPYETQYF
TRBV6-6	TRBJ2-7	TRBD1	many	TGTGCCAGCAGTTACTCGTTGCTCGGGACAGGGGTTAACGAGCAGTACTTC	CASSYSLLGTGVNEQYF
TRBV12-3/TRBV12-4	TRBJ2-7	TRBD2	many	TGTGCCAGCAGTTTGGGGGGGGGACCCTACGAGCAGTACTTC	CASSLGGGPYEQYF
TRBV9	TRBJ2-3	.	.	TGTGCCAGCAGCGGGGCCGCAGATACGCAGTATTTT	CASSGAADTQYF
TRBV7-9	TRBJ2-1	.	.	TGTGCCAGCAGCTTAGGGGAAGAACAGGGCCCCTACAATGAGCAGTTCTTC	CASSLGEEQGPYNEQFF
TRBV20-1	TRBJ2-1	TRBD2	.	TGCAGTGCTAGTTCTTCTAGCGGATACTACAATGAGCAGTTCTTC	CSASSSSGYYNEQFF
TRBV4-2	TRBJ2-2	.	.	TGTGCCAGCAGCCAAGAAGGAGGGGCTGCCGGGGAGCTGTTTTTT	CASSQEGGAAGELFF
TRBV11-2	TRBJ2-7	.	many	TGTGCCAGCAGCTTAGGGGTAAGGGAGCAGTACTTC	CASSLGVREQYF